This T cell receptor (beta chain) was recorded in a study of vaccination and CD4 T cells after COVID-19. The overall study: The convalescents were made up of six males and four females, two of whom were Hispanic. Study findings and constraints: Within the convalescent patients, a median about 85% of the SARS-CoV-2-reactive clones were ones that appeared only post-vaccination. The study examined relatively few convalescent patients and included no early post-infection timepoints.

In the case of this clonotype: What it binds is not known.

The CDR3 contains 11 residues. Germline CDR1 is DFQATT and CDR2 is SNEGSKA (reference sequence). V was clipped by 3 bases and J by 5 bases, with 5 bases between them. TCRdb independently ran MiXCR on the PCR reads; one entry per CDR3 protein. Among around 20,000 distinct CDR3 sequences, 55% to 80% were seen once, and the ten largest hold around 1.1%. The clonotype originates from a human donor who had recovered from COVID-19. This chain links TRBV20-1 with TRBJ2-1, with D hard to call. This material consisted of CD4+ T cells from blood, taken after SARS-CoV-2 vaccination. This CDR3 reads CSASLDNEQFF. The DNA of the CDR3 is TGCAGTGCTAGTCTCGACAATGAGCAGTTCTTC.